Following are 32 T cell receptor beta chains from one sample sequenced in a study of blood T cell repertoires in COVID-19. The assay was immunoSEQ multiplex PCR, and TCRdb's table has in-frame clones only and misses some. The table records about 200,000 clones, 87% of them present only once. The sample was PBMCs or T cells enriched from blood (not recorded which). Receptors were obtained from a woman in her twenties or thirties who had recovered from COVID-19.

The V gene is TRBV7-2, the J gene TRBJ1-6, with 7 bases aligning to TRBD1. V was clipped by 2 bases and J by 7 bases; unmatched bases: 5. The CDR3 runs to 15 residues. Germline lookup yields CDR1 SGHTA and CDR2 FQGNSA. DNA for the CDR3: TGTGCCAGCAGCTTAAACCGGGGACAGAATTCACCCCTCCACTTT. Translation gives CASSLNRGQNSPLHF.

The chain combines TRBV19 with TRBJ1-3; 7 bases map to TRBD1. This CDR3 is 18 amino acids long. V was clipped by 11 bases and J by 0 bases; unmatched bases: 19. Germline CDR1 is LNHDA and CDR2 is SQIVND (reference sequence). DNA for the CDR3: TGTGCCTCCCAAAGGGGGGACAGTCAATTCTTCTCTGGAAACACCATATATTTT. It specifies CASQRGDSQFFSGNTIYF.

This sequence joins TRBV4-2 and TRBJ1-5, with 9 bases aligning to TRBD1. The germline gives CDR1 LGHNA, CDR2 YNFKEQ. The trim removed 3 bases at V and 7 bases at J, leaving 7 bases unmatched. The CDR3 extends over 15 amino acids. DNA of the CDR3: TGTGCCAGCAGCCAGCCCGGACAGGGGCGACAGCCCCAGCATTTT. Translation: CASSQPGQGRQPQHF.

The chain employs TRBV5-1 and TRBJ1-1; unclear D gene. CDR1 is SGHRS, CDR2 YFSETQ, per germline. CDR3 size: 13 residues. Deletions cut 0 bases from V and 7 bases from J, with 10 bases between. This CDR3 reads CASSLGPRGEAFF. The CDR3 nucleotides are TGCGCCAGCAGCTTGGGTCCCCGAGGTGAAGCTTTCTTT.

The genes are TRBV7-6 and TRBJ1-5; D is perhaps TRBD1 (6 bases). Trimming stripped 1 base from V and 5 bases from J, with 12 bases between. This CDR3 comprises 15 residues. In germline, CDR1 is SGHVS, CDR2 FNYEAQ. The CDR3 DNA sequence: TGTGCCAGCAGCTTAGACCAGGGGTTACATCAGCCCCAGCATTTT. Its translation is CASSLDQGLHQPQHF.

The chain joins TRBV4-1 to TRBJ2-1, with 8 positions matching TRBD2. The germline CDR1 and CDR2 sequences are MGHRA and YSYEKL. CDR3 length: 17 residues. With V trimmed by 1 base and J by 4 bases, 9 bases remained unmatched. The CDR3 nucleotides read TGCGCCAGCAGCCAAGTTCTAACTACTAGCGGATACAATGAGCAGTTCTTC. It encodes CASSQVLTTSGYNEQFF.

The gene calls are TRBV7-2 and TRBJ1-5; D is unresolved. This CDR3 has 15 amino acids. V lost 1 base and J 4 bases, leaving 11 bases between the germline ends. CDR1 and CDR2 (germline): SGHTA, FQGNSA. In DNA, the CDR3 is TGTGCCAGCAGCTTAGTCCAGGTTGGGAATCAGCCCCAGCATTTT. It encodes CASSLVQVGNQPQHF.

J is TRBJ2-4 and V is TRBV27; TRBD1 matches at 8 bases. The CDR3 is 18 amino acids. Trimming took 4 bases from V and 0 from J; bases not matched to a gene: 11. Per germline, CDR1 MNHEY and CDR2 SMNVEV (reference sequence). The chain's CDR3 is CASSSGTGRNLAKNIQYF. DNA for the CDR3: TGTGCCAGCAGTTCCGGGACAGGTAGAAACCTAGCCAAAAACATTCAGTACTTC.

This rearrangement joins TRBV11-1 to TRBJ1-1; D is possibly TRBD1 (6 bases). Germline CDR1 is SGHAT and CDR2 is FQDESV (reference sequence). Trimming stripped 2 bases from V and 1 base from J, with 8 bases between. This CDR3 is built from 14 residues. The DNA for the CDR3 is TGTGCCAGCAGCTTATCGGACAGGAACACTGAAGCTTTCTTT. This gives the protein CASSLSDRNTEAFF.

V usage is TRBV6-5 and J usage is TRBJ1-2; D may be TRBD1 (5 bases). The CDR3 sequence is 15 residues long. V shed 5 bases and J shed 1 base, with 14 bases lying between them. The V gene's germline CDR1 is MNHEY and CDR2 SVGAGI. Here the CDR3 reads CASSPLGGGNYGYTF. In DNA, the CDR3 is TGTGCCAGCAGTCCCCTCGGGGGAGGTAACTATGGCTACACCTTC.

The genes are TRBV13 and TRBJ2-7, with TRBD2 matching over 10 bases. Germline V CDR1 and CDR2: PRHDT, FYEKMQ (reference sequence). This CDR3 has 16 residues. J lost 6 bases, V lost 5 bases, and 13 bases had no gene match. The CDR3 nucleotides read TGTGCCAGCAGCCCCCCCCTTCTAGCGGGGGTATCCGAGCAGTACTTC. Its translation is CASSPPLLAGVSEQYF.

The chain links TRBV2 to TRBJ2-7, with D perhaps TRBD1 (6 bases). Germline V gives CDR1 SNHLY, CDR2 FYNNEI. This CDR3 contains 14 residues. The V end was cut by 7 bases, the J end by 2 bases, with 15 bases between. The CDR3 is CASKRQERAYEQYF. CDR3 coding DNA: TGTGCCAGCAAGCGACAGGAAAGGGCCTACGAGCAGTACTTC.

The chain links TRBV11-2 to TRBJ1-1, with D perhaps TRBD1 (5 bases). Germline lookup yields CDR1 SGHAT and CDR2 FQNNGV. Trimming pared 5 bases from V and 1 base from J, leaving 11 bases between. The CDR3 has 14 amino acids. The chain's CDR3 is CASSPTVKNTEAFF. DNA of the CDR3: TGTGCCAGCAGCCCGACAGTGAAGAACACTGAAGCTTTCTTT.

The rearrangement joins TRBV11-2 to TRBJ2-3; D uncertain. CDR3 length equals 14 residues. Germline assignment: CDR1 SGHAT and CDR2 FQNNGV. V gave up 8 bases and J gave up 6 bases, with 18 bases separating them. In nucleotides, the CDR3 is TGTGCCAGCTCGGCCTGGGCCCCGCCTGATACGCAGTATTTT. It specifies CASSAWAPPDTQYF.

Here the CDR3 reads CASSHDSGGNYGYTF. CDR3 bases: TGTGCCAGCAGCCATGATTCGGGGGGAAACTATGGCTACACCTTC. The chain combines TRBV7-9 with TRBJ1-2; a weak D match, TRBD1 (5 bases). This CDR3 has 15 amino acids. V was clipped by 5 bases and J by 2 bases, with 15 bases between them. Germline CDR1 and CDR2: SEHNR and FQNEAQ (reference sequence).

The chain has TRBV5-1 and TRBJ2-3; 9 bases are shared with TRBD2. Per the germline V gene, CDR1 is SGHRS and CDR2 is YFSETQ. V shed 6 bases, J shed 0 bases, and the junction held 8 bases outside the gene matches. The CDR3 extends over 16 amino acids. CDR3 sequence reads: CASTVELAGSTDTQYF. The CDR3 region has the DNA TGCGCCAGCACTGTGGAGCTAGCGGGAAGCACAGATACGCAGTATTTT.

This chain connects TRBV7-9 to TRBJ2-1; possible D gene TRBD2, 6 bases. Trimming removed 5 bases from V and 12 bases from J, with 29 bases in between. The CDR3 spans 17 residues. In germline, CDR1 is SEHNR, CDR2 FQNEAQ (reference sequence). The CDR3 spells CASSRIMGTGTGDGQFF. The DNA for the CDR3 is TGTGCCAGCAGCCGAATTATGGGGACTGGAACGGGAGATGGGCAGTTCTTC.

V gene TRBV6-5 combines with J gene TRBJ2-5, with D tentatively TRBD1 (5 bases). The CDR3 is 16 amino acids. V was cut by 0 bases and J by 2 bases, with 13 bases left in between. In germline, CDR1 is MNHEY, CDR2 SVGAGI. The CDR3 is CASSYSRRGWQETQYF. The CDR3 nucleotides read TGTGCCAGCAGTTACTCGCGAAGGGGTTGGCAAGAGACCCAGTACTTC.

The chain joins TRBV7-9 to TRBJ1-3; D remains unclear. The ends were cut back, 1 base at V and 0 bases at J, with 7 bases in the middle. This CDR3 has 15 residues. CDR1 is SEHNR, CDR2 FQNEAQ, per germline (reference sequence). The chain's CDR3 is CASSLGHNSGNTIYF. The CDR3 region has the DNA TGTGCCAGCAGCTTAGGGCACAACTCTGGAAACACCATATATTTT.

The V gene is TRBV5-6, the J gene TRBJ1-5; D not certain. The germline V and J ends were trimmed by 2 bases and 2 bases, with 11 bases remaining between them. CDR3 length equals 15 residues. Germline lookup yields CDR1 SGHDT and CDR2 YYEEEE. The CDR3 DNA is TGTGCCAGCAGCTTTCGGCTGCGGGGCAATCAGCCCCAGCATTTT. Translated: CASSFRLRGNQPQHF.

The chain joins TRBV15 to TRBJ2-5; possible D gene TRBD2, 5 bases. V lost 2 bases, J lost 6 bases, and 19 bases lay in between. The germline V gene has CDR1 LNHNV and CDR2 YYDKDF (reference sequence). The CDR3 has 16 residues. The CDR3 DNA reads TGTGCCACCAGCAGACCTTCGGGGATGGGCATGAAGACCCAGTACTTC. Translated: CATSRPSGMGMKTQYF.

As concerns this clone: The same CDR3 can be traced to other DNA sequences in this sample. The chain uses TRBV10-2 and TRBJ1-1; weak D call: TRBD1 (5 bases). Germline CDR1 and CDR2: WSHSY and SAAADI. Trimming took off 2 bases at V and 4 bases at J, with 5 bases between the two ends. The CDR3 covers 12 residues. The CDR3 DNA is TGCGCCAGCAGTGAGAGGGGCACTGAAGCTTTCTTT. It is translated as CASSERGTEAFF.

This chain links TRBV5-1 with TRBJ2-3, with D perhaps TRBD1 (6 bases). The CDR3 covers 15 residues. With 2 bases removed from V and 6 bases from J, the gap between germline ends came to 16 bases. Germline V CDR1 and CDR2: SGHRS, YFSETQ. The CDR3 DNA sequence: TGCGCCAGCAGCTTTCCCGGGACACCGACGGATACGCAGTATTTT. Protein: CASSFPGTPTDTQYF.

This sequence joins TRBV27 and TRBJ2-5; TRBD2 aligns across 8 bases. The V and J ends lost 4 bases and 2 bases, in that order; junction bases with no gene match: 6. Germline-derived CDR1 and CDR2 are MNHEY and SMNVEV (reference sequence). This CDR3 is built from 15 residues. DNA for the CDR3: TGTGCCAGCAGTTATTTCCCGGGGGGGCAAGAGACCCAGTACTTC. This translates into CASSYFPGGQETQYF.

This sequence joins TRBV6-6 and TRBJ1-2; unclear D gene. CDR1 MNHNY and CDR2 SVGAGI come from the germline V gene (reference sequence). The V end lost 0 bases, the J end lost 2 bases, and 7 bases lay between the germline ends. This CDR3 spans 14 amino acids. CDR3 region: CASSYSTKNYGYTF. DNA of the CDR3: TGTGCCAGCAGTTACTCGACAAAAAACTATGGCTACACCTTC.

The chain couples TRBV7-3 to TRBJ2-1; TRBD1 matches 10 bases. J was trimmed by 3 bases and V by 2 bases; bases with no gene match: 1. CDR1 and CDR2 (germline): SGHTA, FQGTGA. The CDR3 spans 15 residues. The CDR3 loop is CASSLGTGVYNEQFF. In DNA form, the CDR3 reads TGTGCCAGCAGCTTAGGGACAGGGGTCTACAATGAGCAGTTCTTC.

The V and J genes are TRBV12-3 or TRBV12-4 and TRBJ1-1; D is perhaps TRBD1 (5 bases). This CDR3 region has 13 residues. Trimming removed 8 bases at V and 3 bases at J, with 13 bases between. This CDR3 is CASWTIRYTEAFF. DNA for the CDR3: TGTGCCAGCTGGACAATCCGCTACACTGAAGCTTTCTTT.

This clone was seen just once. This rearrangement joins TRBV6-2 or TRBV6-3 to TRBJ2-7, with D possibly matching TRBD2 (5 bases). The CDR3 totals 14 residues. Germline V gene lookup returns CDR1 MNHEY and CDR2 SVGEGT. V lost 4 bases and J lost 0, with 10 bases in between. The CDR3 region has the DNA TGTGCCAGCAGTTCCGGGGAAATCTCCTACGAGCAGTACTTC. Translation: CASSSGEISYEQYF.

The V gene is TRBV7-6, the J gene TRBJ2-7, with no clear D. V was trimmed by 2 bases and J by 3 bases, leaving 14 bases between them. CDR3 length: 15 residues. CDR1 and CDR2 from the germline V gene are SGHVS and FNYEAQ. CDR3 in amino acids: CASSLLVATGYEQYF. CDR3 coding DNA: TGTGCCAGCAGCTTACTAGTGGCGACGGGCTACGAGCAGTACTTC. Filled out from reference TRBV7-6 and TRBJ2-7, the complete variable domain reads GAGVSQSPRYKVTKRGQDVALRCDPISGHVSLYWYRQALGQGPEFLTYFNYEAQQDKSGLPNDRFSAERPEGSISTLTIQRTEQRDSAMYRCASSLLVATGYEQYFGPGTRLTVT.

The V and J genes are TRBV5-1 and TRBJ1-4, with D hard to call. The CDR3 is 15 residues long. The V gene lost 0 bases and the J gene lost 0 bases, with 6 bases spanning the gap. The germline V gene has CDR1 SGHRS and CDR2 YFSETQ. The CDR3 DNA follows: TGCGCCAGCAGCTTGGAGGGAGCAACTAATGAAAAACTGTTTTTT. Translating gives CASSLEGATNEKLFF. Supplemented by reference TRBV5-1 and TRBJ1-4, the full variable domain reads KAGVTQTPRYLIKTRGQQVTLSCSPISGHRSVSWYQQTPGQGLQFLFEYFSETQRNKGNFPGRFSGRQFSNSRSEMNVSTLELGDSALYLCASSLEGATNEKLFFGSGTQLSVL.

The genes are TRBV5-8 and TRBJ2-2; TRBD1 is a possible D gene (6 bases). This CDR3 has 15 amino acids. V lost 5 bases to trimming and J lost 5 bases, with 16 bases between them. In germline, CDR1 is SGHTS, CDR2 YDEGEE. The CDR3 protein is CASRQGPLRTGELFF. CDR3 DNA sequence: TGTGCCAGCAGACAGGGACCCTTGAGGACCGGGGAGCTGTTTTTT.

The chain employs TRBV19 and TRBJ1-2; possible D gene TRBD1, 5 bases. Germline V gives CDR1 LNHDA, CDR2 SQIVND (reference sequence). The CDR3 loop spans 12 amino acids. The germline V and J ends were trimmed by 5 bases and 8 bases, with 12 bases remaining between them. The CDR3: CASSLRDWGYTF. As DNA, the CDR3 is TGTGCCAGTAGTCTTCGGGACTGGGGCTACACCTTC.